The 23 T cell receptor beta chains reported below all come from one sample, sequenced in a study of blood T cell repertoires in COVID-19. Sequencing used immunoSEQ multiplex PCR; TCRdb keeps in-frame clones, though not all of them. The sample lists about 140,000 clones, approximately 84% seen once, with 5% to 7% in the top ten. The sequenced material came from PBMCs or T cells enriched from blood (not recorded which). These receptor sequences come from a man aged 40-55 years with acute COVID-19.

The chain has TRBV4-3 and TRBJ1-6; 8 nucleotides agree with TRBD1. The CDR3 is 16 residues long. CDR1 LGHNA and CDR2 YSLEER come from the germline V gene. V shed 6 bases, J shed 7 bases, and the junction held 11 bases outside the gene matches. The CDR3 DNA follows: TGCGCCAGCAGTCCAAGGGCCCAGGGGGCGAATTCACCCCTCCACTTT. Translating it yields CASSPRAQGANSPLHF.

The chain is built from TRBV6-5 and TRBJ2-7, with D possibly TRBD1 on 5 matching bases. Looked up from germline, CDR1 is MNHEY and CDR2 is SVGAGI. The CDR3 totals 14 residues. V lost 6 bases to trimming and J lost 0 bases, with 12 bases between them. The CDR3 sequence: CASRPRADSYEQYF. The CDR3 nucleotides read TGTGCCAGCAGACCCAGGGCAGACTCCTACGAGCAGTACTTC.

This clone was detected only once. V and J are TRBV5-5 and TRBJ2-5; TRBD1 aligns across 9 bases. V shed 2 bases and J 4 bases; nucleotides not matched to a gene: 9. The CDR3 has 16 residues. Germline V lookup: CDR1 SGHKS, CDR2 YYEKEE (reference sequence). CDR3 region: CASSFPIRQGGETQYF. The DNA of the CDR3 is TGTGCCAGCAGCTTTCCAATTAGACAGGGGGGAGAGACCCAGTACTTC.

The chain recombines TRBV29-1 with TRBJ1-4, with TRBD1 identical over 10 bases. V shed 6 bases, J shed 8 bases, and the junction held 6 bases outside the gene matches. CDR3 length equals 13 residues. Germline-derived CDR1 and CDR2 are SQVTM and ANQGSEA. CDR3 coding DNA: TGCAGCGTGGGGACAGGGGTTGGGGAAAAACTGTTTTTT. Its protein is CSVGTGVGEKLFF.

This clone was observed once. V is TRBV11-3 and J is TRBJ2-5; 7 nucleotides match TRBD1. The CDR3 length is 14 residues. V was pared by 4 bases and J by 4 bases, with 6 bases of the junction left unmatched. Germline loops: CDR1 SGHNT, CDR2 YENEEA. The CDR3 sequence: CASSSRDRRETQYF. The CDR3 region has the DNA TGTGCCAGCAGCTCCCGGGACAGACGAGAGACCCAGTACTTC.

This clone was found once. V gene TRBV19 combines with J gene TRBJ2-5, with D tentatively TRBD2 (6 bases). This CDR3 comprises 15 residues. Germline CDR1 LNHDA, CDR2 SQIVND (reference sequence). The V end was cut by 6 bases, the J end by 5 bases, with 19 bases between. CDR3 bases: TGTGCCAGTAGGGGCCGGGAGACACCTCGGGAGACCCAGTACTTC. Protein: CASRGRETPRETQYF.

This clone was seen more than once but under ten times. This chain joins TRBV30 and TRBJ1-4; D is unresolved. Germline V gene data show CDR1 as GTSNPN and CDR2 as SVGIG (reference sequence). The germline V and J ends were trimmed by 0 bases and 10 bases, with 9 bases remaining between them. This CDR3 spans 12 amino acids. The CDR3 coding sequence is TGTGCCTGGAGTGTACAAGCGGGAAAACTGTTTTTT. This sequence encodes CAWSVQAGKLFF.

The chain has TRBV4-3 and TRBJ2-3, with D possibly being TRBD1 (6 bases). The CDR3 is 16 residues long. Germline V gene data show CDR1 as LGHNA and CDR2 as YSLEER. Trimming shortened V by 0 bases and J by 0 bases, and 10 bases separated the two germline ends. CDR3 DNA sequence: TGCGCCAGCAGCCAAGATTTGGACAGTAGCACAGATACGCAGTATTTT. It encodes CASSQDLDSSTDTQYF.

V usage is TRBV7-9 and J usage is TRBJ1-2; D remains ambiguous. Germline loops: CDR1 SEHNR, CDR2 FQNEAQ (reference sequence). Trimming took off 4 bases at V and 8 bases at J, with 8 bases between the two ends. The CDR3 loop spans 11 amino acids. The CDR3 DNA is TGTGCCAGCAGCTCGCAGGCGGGCTACACCTTC. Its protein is CASSSQAGYTF.

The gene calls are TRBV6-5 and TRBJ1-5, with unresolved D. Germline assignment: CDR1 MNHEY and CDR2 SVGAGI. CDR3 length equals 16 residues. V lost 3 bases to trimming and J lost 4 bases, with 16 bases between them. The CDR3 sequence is CASSYQKGAENQPQHF. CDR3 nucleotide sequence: TGTGCCAGCAGTTATCAGAAGGGAGCGGAGAATCAGCCCCAGCATTTT.

DNA for the CDR3: TGTGCCAGCAGCCCCATGGCCACCAGCTCCTACAATGAGCAGTTCTTC. Translated, it gives CASSPMATSSYNEQFF. The V call is TRBV7-9, the J call TRBJ2-1, with D unclear. Germline V CDR1 and CDR2: SEHNR, FQNEAQ (reference sequence). V lost 5 bases, J lost 0 bases, and 14 bases lay in between. The CDR3 is 16 residues long. The whole variable domain, filled in from reference TRBV7-9 and TRBJ2-1, reads DTGVSQNPRHKITKRGQNVTFRCDPISEHNRLYWYRQTLGQGPEFLTYFQNEAQLEKSRLLSDRFSAERPKGSFSTLEIQRTEQGDSAMYLCASSPMATSSYNEQFFGPGTRLTVL.

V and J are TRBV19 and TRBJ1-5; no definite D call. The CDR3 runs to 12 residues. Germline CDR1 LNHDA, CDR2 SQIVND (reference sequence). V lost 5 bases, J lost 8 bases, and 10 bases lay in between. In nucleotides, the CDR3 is TGTGCCAGTAGTCGGCCGGAGGAGCCCCAGCATTTT. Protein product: CASSRPEEPQHF.

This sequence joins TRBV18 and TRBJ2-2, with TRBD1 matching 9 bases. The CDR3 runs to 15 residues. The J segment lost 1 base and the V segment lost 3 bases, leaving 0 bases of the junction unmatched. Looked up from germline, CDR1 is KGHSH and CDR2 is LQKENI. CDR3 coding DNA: TGTGCCAGCTCACCGACAGGGGGGAACACCGGGGAGCTGTTTTTT. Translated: CASSPTGGNTGELFF. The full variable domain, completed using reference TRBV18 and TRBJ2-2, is NAGVMQNPRHLVRRRGQEARLRCSPMKGHSHVYWYRQLPEEGLKFMVYLQKENIIDESGMPKERFSAEFPKEGPSILRIQQVVRGDSAAYFCASSPTGGNTGELFFGEGSRLTVL.

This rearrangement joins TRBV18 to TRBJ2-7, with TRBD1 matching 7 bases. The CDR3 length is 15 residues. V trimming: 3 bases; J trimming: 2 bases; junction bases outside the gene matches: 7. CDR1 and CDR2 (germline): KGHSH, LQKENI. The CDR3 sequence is CASSPRDRPTYEQYF. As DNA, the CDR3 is TGTGCCAGCTCACCGAGGGACAGACCTACCTACGAGCAGTACTTC.

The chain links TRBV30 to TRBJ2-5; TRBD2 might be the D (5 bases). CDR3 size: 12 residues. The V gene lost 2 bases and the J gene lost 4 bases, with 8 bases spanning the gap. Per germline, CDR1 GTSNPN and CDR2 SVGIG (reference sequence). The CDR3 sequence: CAWSHSVETQYF. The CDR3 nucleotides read TGTGCCTGGAGTCATAGCGTAGAGACCCAGTACTTC. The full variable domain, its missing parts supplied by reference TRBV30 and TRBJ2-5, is SQTIHQWPATLVQPVGSPLSLECTVEGTSNPNLYWYRQAAGRGLQLLFYSVGIGQISSEVPQNLSASRPQDRQFILSSKKLLLSDSGFYLCAWSHSVETQYFGPGTRLLVL.

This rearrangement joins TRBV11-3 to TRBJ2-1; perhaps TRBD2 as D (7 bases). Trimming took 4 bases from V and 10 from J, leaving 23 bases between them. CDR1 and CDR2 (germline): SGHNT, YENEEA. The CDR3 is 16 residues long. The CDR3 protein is CASSSGVRGTGGEQFF. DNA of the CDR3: TGTGCCAGCAGCTCAGGGGTAAGGGGAACGGGGGGCGAGCAGTTCTTC.

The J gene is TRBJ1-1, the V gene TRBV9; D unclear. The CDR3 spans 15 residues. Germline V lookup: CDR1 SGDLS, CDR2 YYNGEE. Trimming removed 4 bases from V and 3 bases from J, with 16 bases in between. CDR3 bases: TGTGCCAGCAGCCCCCACAGCTTTACGGACACTGAAGCTTTCTTT. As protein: CASSPHSFTDTEAFF.

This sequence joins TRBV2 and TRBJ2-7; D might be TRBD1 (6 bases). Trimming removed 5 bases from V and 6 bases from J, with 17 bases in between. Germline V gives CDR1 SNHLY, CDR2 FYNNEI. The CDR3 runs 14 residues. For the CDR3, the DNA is TGTGCCAGCAGTCTCTATTACAGGGAGCGCGAGCAGTACTTC. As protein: CASSLYYREREQYF.

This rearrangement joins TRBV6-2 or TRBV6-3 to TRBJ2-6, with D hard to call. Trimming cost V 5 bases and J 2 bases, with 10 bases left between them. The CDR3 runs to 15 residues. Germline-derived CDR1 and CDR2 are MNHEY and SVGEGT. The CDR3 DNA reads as TGTGCCAGCAGTGCGTACAGAACTGGGGCCAACGTCCTGACTTTC. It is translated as CASSAYRTGANVLTF.

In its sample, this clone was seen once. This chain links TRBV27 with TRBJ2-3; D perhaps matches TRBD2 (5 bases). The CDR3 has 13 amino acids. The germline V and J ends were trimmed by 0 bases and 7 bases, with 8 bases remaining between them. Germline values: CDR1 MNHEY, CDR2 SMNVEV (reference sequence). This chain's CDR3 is CASSLSSGNTQYF. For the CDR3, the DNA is TGTGCCAGCAGTTTATCGTCGGGGAATACGCAGTATTTT.

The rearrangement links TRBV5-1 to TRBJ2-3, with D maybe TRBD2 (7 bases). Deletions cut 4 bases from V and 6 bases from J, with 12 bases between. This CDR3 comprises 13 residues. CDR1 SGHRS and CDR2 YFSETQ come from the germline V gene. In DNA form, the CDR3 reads TGCGCCAGCAGCCTGACGGGGGGCGATACGCAGTATTTT. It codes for CASSLTGGDTQYF. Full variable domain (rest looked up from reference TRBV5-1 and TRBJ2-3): KAGVTQTPRYLIKTRGQQVTLSCSPISGHRSVSWYQQTPGQGLQFLFEYFSETQRNKGNFPGRFSGRQFSNSRSEMNVSTLELGDSALYLCASSLTGGDTQYFGPGTRLTVL.

As DNA, the CDR3 is TGTGCCAGCAGTCCAGGGACAGACTATGGCTACACCTTC. Translated, it gives CASSPGTDYGYTF. The genes are TRBV28 and TRBJ1-2, with TRBD1 identical over 7 bases. V trimming: 5 bases; J trimming: 3 bases; junction bases outside the gene matches: 3. This CDR3 has 13 residues. Germline CDR1 reads MDHEN; CDR2 reads SYDVKM.

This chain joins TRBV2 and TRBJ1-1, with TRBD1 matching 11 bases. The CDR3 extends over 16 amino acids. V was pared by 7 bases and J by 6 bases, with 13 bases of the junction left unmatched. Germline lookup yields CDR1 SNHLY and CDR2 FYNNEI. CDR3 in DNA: TGTGCCAGCATAGGGTTACGGGACAGGGGGATCGCTGAAGCTTTCTTT. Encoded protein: CASIGLRDRGIAEAFF.